The rows below give T cell receptor beta chains drawn from one sample of a study of shared clonotypes between healthy human individuals. Only in-frame clones appear in the TCRdb table, and some are missing; sequencing was by immunoSEQ multiplex PCR. The data hold approximately 2.3 million clones, with approximately 93% observed a single time. Sequencing was carried out using naive CD4+ T cells from PBMCs. The receptors shown here come from a man aged 18 to 35 in good health. Some clones in this sample may be carry-over from other donors' samples. The CDR3 runs from the conserved cysteine through the conserved F or W. The D gene is left open where the match is weak. Part of the rows lack a size; the others show once, few, many or a class for expanded clones.

CDR3nt	CDR3aa	abundance	d_gene	j_gene	v_gene
TGTGCCAGCAGCTTGGTTGGGACTAGCGGTACCTACGAGCAGTACTTC	CASSLVGTSGTYEQYF	-	TRBD2	TRBJ2-7	TRBV5-4
TGTGCCAGCAGCTTTAACAGGGGGACTGAAGCTTTCTTT	CASSFNRGTEAFF	-	TRBD1	TRBJ1-1	TRBV27
TGTGCCAGCTCCCAGGACAGTTATGGCTACACCTTC	CASSQDSYGYTF	once	-	TRBJ1-2	TRBV18
TGTGCCAGCAGCTTGGGTCTTAGCGGCACAGATACGCAGTATTTT	CASSLGLSGTDTQYF	-	-	TRBJ2-3	TRBV5-4
TGTGCCAGCAGTTTGCGGGATGGCTACACCTTC	CASSLRDGYTF	-	-	TRBJ1-2	TRBV28
TGTGCCAGCAGCTTAATGGTGGCCAACAATGAGCAGTTCTTC	CASSLMVANNEQFF	-	-	TRBJ2-1	TRBV7-3
TGCGCCAGCAGCTTGCGGGACGGAGCTTACGAGCAGTACTTC	CASSLRDGAYEQYF	once	-	TRBJ2-7	TRBV5-1
TGTGCCAGCAGCTTCCCTAGCGGGAGTATCGATACGCAGTATTTT	CASSFPSGSIDTQYF	-	TRBD2	TRBJ2-3	TRBV5-4
TGCAGCGTTGGGCAGGGGGCGATTCAAGAGACCCAGTACTTC	CSVGQGAIQETQYF	-	TRBD1	TRBJ2-5	TRBV29-1
TGTGCCAGCAGCCCGAGGCGGGAGCTGTTTTTT	CASSPRRELFF	-	-	TRBJ2-2	TRBV7-2
TGTGCCAGCAGCTCCAACAGGGCGGATGAAGCTTTCTTT	CASSSNRADEAFF	-	-	TRBJ1-1	TRBV9
TGTGCCAGCAGTTCCATGGTTCTTGGGACAGCCACCGGAACCTACGAGCAGTACTTC	CASSSMVLGTATGTYEQYF	-	TRBD1	TRBJ2-7	TRBV28
TGTGCCAGCAGCTTAGAGCAGCCGACAGGGAATGAAAAACTGTTTTTT	CASSLEQPTGNEKLFF	-	TRBD1	TRBJ1-4	TRBV7-2
TGTGCCAGCGGGGGACAGGGGTACACAGATACGCAGTATTTT	CASGGQGYTDTQYF	-	TRBD1	TRBJ2-3	TRBV14
TGTGCCAGCAGCTTACGGACGAGTTTCACCGGGGAGCTGTTTTTT	CASSLRTSFTGELFF	-	-	TRBJ2-2	TRBV7-2
TGCGCCAGCAGACAGGGGTTGGATACGCAGTATTTT	CASRQGLDTQYF	once	TRBD1	TRBJ2-3	TRBV5-1
TGTGCCAGCAGCTTAGGACAGGCCCCAGGGCAGCCCCAGCATTTT	CASSLGQAPGQPQHF	-	-	TRBJ1-5	TRBV7-9
TGTGCCAGCAGTCCAGCCCGACAGGGATGGGGGTCCTACGAGCAGTACTTC	CASSPARQGWGSYEQYF	-	TRBD1	TRBJ2-7	TRBV28
TGTGCCAGCAGTGGCAGGGATAGGGGCGAGCAGTACTTC	CASSGRDRGEQYF	once	-	TRBJ2-7	TRBV6-1
TGTGCCAGTAGGGCCCTCCCGACAGGGCCGAACAATGAGCAGTTCTTC	CASRALPTGPNNEQFF	-	TRBD1	TRBJ2-1	TRBV19
TGTGCCAGCAGCCCCGGGACAGGGAGGTCCTACGAGCAGTACTTC	CASSPGTGRSYEQYF	-	TRBD1	TRBJ2-7	TRBV11-3
TGTGCCAGCTCACAGGGGGCTGGCGGGAGCTACAATGAGCAGTTCTTC	CASSQGAGGSYNEQFF	once	-	TRBJ2-1	TRBV18
TGTGCCAGCATCCGAGCGCTACGGGACACCGGGGAGCTGTTTTTT	CASIRALRDTGELFF	-	-	TRBJ2-2	TRBV7-2
TGTGCCAGCAGCCAAGGACGACAGGGACATGAAAAACTGTTTTTT	CASSQGRQGHEKLFF	-	TRBD1	TRBJ1-4	TRBV4-2
TGCGCCAGCAGCTTGCCGGCGAGCTCTGGGGCCAACGTCCTGACTTTC	CASSLPASSGANVLTF	-	-	TRBJ2-6	TRBV5-1
TGTGCCAGTAAATCGCAGGGTCCCGCTAACTATGGCTACACCTTC	CASKSQGPANYGYTF	-	-	TRBJ1-2	TRBV19
TGTGCCAGCAGCCCGGGACTAGGCCGGGTCGACGAGCAGTACTTC	CASSPGLGRVDEQYF	-	TRBD2	TRBJ2-7	TRBV7-2
TGTGCCAGCAGACCAGGGTCCTACAATGAGCAGTTCTTC	CASRPGSYNEQFF	-	-	TRBJ2-1	TRBV6-5
TGTGCCATCAGTGTACCTAACTTCGGGCCGCACCGGGCACCCGGGGAGCTGTTTTTT	CAISVPNFGPHRAPGELFF	-	-	TRBJ2-2	TRBV10-3
TGTGCCAGCAGCCACGCCGGCGGGGGGGACCATGAGCAGTTCTTC	CASSHAGGGDHEQFF	-	TRBD2	TRBJ2-1	TRBV5-6
TGTGCCAGCAGCCCCCGGGACGTGGTGGTCCGCGCAGATACGCAGTATTTT	CASSPRDVVVRADTQYF	-	-	TRBJ2-3	TRBV7-8
TGTGCCAGCAGTTCAGCCCCCGGGACAACCAGTCCGAACACTGAAGCTTTCTTT	CASSSAPGTTSPNTEAFF	-	-	TRBJ1-1	TRBV28
TGTGCCAGCAGCACGAGGAACGAAGGCTACACCTTC	CASSTRNEGYTF	-	-	TRBJ1-2	TRBV28
TGTGCCAGCAGGGGCTTGGGTGTGGGTGACTATGGCTACACCTTC	CASRGLGVGDYGYTF	-	-	TRBJ1-2	TRBV28
TGCGCCAGCAGCCTTGGCCCCGAGCGAACCAAAAACATTCAGTACTTC	CASSLGPERTKNIQYF	once	-	TRBJ2-4	TRBV4-3
TGCGCCAGCAGCTTCCTAGCGGGGGGCACAGATACGCAGTATTTT	CASSFLAGGTDTQYF	few	TRBD2	TRBJ2-3	TRBV5-1
TGCGCCAGCAGCCCCTGGGGGTCAGGTGAACTGTTTTTT	CASSPWGSGELFF	-	-	TRBJ1-4	TRBV5-1
TGCGCCAGCAGCCAAGATGGTAGCTCTGGAAACACCATATATTTT	CASSQDGSSGNTIYF	-	-	TRBJ1-3	TRBV4-1
TGTGCCAGCGAGGGACAGACGTCCTACGAGCAGTACTTC	CASEGQTSYEQYF	-	TRBD1	TRBJ2-7	TRBV2
TGTGCCAGCCCCGTTTTGGGGAGTCGATCGAACACTGAAGCTTTCTTT	CASPVLGSRSNTEAFF	-	-	TRBJ1-1	TRBV28
TGCAGCGTAGCCGGGCTAGGCTCCTACAATGAGCAGTTCTTC	CSVAGLGSYNEQFF	-	-	TRBJ2-1	TRBV29-1
TGTGCCTGGAGTATACCCCTACGTGAAAAACTGTTTTTT	CAWSIPLREKLFF	-	-	TRBJ1-4	TRBV30
TGTGCCAGCAGCTTAGATCAGGGTCAGCCCCAGCATTTT	CASSLDQGQPQHF	once	-	TRBJ1-5	TRBV7-3
TGCGCCAGCAGTGTCTACAGGGGGGGCCCCTACGAGCAGTACTTC	CASSVYRGGPYEQYF	-	-	TRBJ2-7	TRBV23-1
TGCGCCAGCAGCTTGGAGTTGACAGGGAACACCGGGGAGCTGTTTTTT	CASSLELTGNTGELFF	few	-	TRBJ2-2	TRBV5-1
TGTGCCAGCTCAGCGAATGGCGGGCAAGAGACCCAGTACTTC	CASSANGGQETQYF	-	-	TRBJ2-5	TRBV18
TGTGCCAGCAGTGCTCAATTAGCGGGAGGGCCGGCAGATACGCAGTATTTT	CASSAQLAGGPADTQYF	-	TRBD2	TRBJ2-3	TRBV25-1
TGTGCCAGCAGCTTCGGACTAGCGGGAATTCAAGAGACCCAGTACTTC	CASSFGLAGIQETQYF	once	TRBD2	TRBJ2-5	TRBV9
TGTGCCTGTCCAAGAGGACAGGGGGCCTACGAGCAGTACTTC	CACPRGQGAYEQYF	-	TRBD1	TRBJ2-7	TRBV30
TGCGCCAGCAGCCAGGGACAGTTACCCCCCGGGGAGCTGTTTTTT	CASSQGQLPPGELFF	once	TRBD1	TRBJ2-2	TRBV5-1
TGTGCCAGCAGCTTACAAGGGGTGGGGACTGAAGCTTTCTTT	CASSLQGVGTEAFF	-	-	TRBJ1-1	TRBV7-2
TGTGCCAGCAGTTTGCGGGGACCCCACTACGAGCAGTACTTC	CASSLRGPHYEQYF	-	-	TRBJ2-7	TRBV28
TGTGCCAGCAGCTTAGGTCCTAGCGGGAACTACGAGCAGTACTTC	CASSLGPSGNYEQYF	-	TRBD2	TRBJ2-7	TRBV7-2
TGTGCCAGCAGTTCCCCACAGGGTCGTCAGCGGCACCCCTACAATGAGCAGTTCTTC	CASSSPQGRQRHPYNEQFF	-	-	TRBJ2-1	TRBV27